This T cell receptor beta chain comes out of a study of long-term antiretroviral therapy in people with HIV. Version v3.0 of the immunoSEQ assay was performed at survey level. The data were produced by immunoSEQ multiplex PCR, yet TCRdb's version contains in-frame clones alone and is incomplete. The repertoire holds approximately 13,000 clones, with around 77% as singletons. Each specimen consisted of 1-10 million cryopreserved PBMC prior to extraction of DNA. This receptor was identified in a middle-aged woman with HIV. Sequenced here: unsorted PBMCs, sampled 0.5 years before starting antiretroviral therapy.

The CDR3 DNA follows: TGTGCCAGTAGAGACAGGGGTAATGGCAATCAGCCCCAGCATTTT. The encoded protein is CASRDRGNGNQPQHF. This chain links TRBV19 with TRBJ1-5; 8 bases agree with TRBD1. CDR1 is LNHDA, CDR2 SQIVND, per germline (reference sequence). V lost 6 bases, J lost 2 bases, and 6 bases stayed unmatched. This CDR3 spans 15 amino acids.